One and the same sample provided the 20 T cell receptor beta chains below, sequenced in a study of CD8+CD57+ T cells in acquired aplastic anemia. By flow cytometry, patients selected for sequencing had shown an expansion of CD8+CD57+ cells. Investigators profiled TCR beta VDJ and CDR3 from genomic DNA template. MiXCR was run by TCRdb on the reads, yielding one entry per CDR3 protein. The table includes fewer than 200,000 distinct CDR3 sequences, less than 50% detected once. The sample consisted of sorted CD4+, CD8+, or CD8+CD57+ T cells (not recorded which) from PBMCs. All receptors come from a human donor with aplastic anemia.

The chain couples TRBV16 to TRBJ1-6; the match to TRBD1 covers 7 bases. CDR1 KGHSY and CDR2 FQNENV come from the germline V gene. The CDR3 consists of 15 residues. Trimming removed 11 bases from V and 5 bases from J; junction bases left unmatched: 12. In nucleotides, the CDR3 is TGTGCCGGCAACCAAGGGGGCAGGGATAATTCACCCCTCCACTTT. Amino acids: CAGNQGGRDNSPLHF.

This clonotype was detected many times. This chain connects TRBV9 to TRBJ2-7, with D perhaps given as TRBD1 or TRBD2 (5 bases each). The germline gives CDR1 SGDLS, CDR2 YYNGEE. The CDR3 runs to 15 residues. V lost 1 base to trimming and J lost 6 bases, with 17 bases between them. In DNA form, the CDR3 reads TGTGCCAGCAGCGTAACGTCTAGCTGGGGCTCCGAGCAGTACTTC. Its protein product is CASSVTSSWGSEQYF.

About this clonotype itself: A much larger clonotype is one base distant, so this may be a read error. This chain joins TRBV6-1 and TRBJ1-6, with D uncertain. V was clipped by 0 bases and J by 4 bases, with 7 bases between them. This CDR3 region has 15 residues. Germline V gene data show CDR1 as MNHNS and CDR2 as SASEGT. The chain's CDR3 is CASSEAARYNSPLHF. In DNA, the CDR3 is TGTGCCAGCAGTGAAGCAGCACGTTATAATTCACCCCTCCACTTT.

This chain connects TRBV10-1 to TRBJ2-5; TRBD2 agrees at 7 bases. The CDR3 sequence is 13 residues long. Trimming removed 0 bases from V and 7 bases from J; junction bases left unmatched: 2. CDR1 is WNHNN, CDR2 SYGVQD, per germline (reference sequence). The CDR3 nucleotides read TGCGCCAGCAGTGAGTCGGCGGGAGCGACCCAGTACTTC. Its translation: CASSESAGATQYF.

This clonotype has ten or more counts. The chain links TRBV7-3 to TRBJ2-2; D unresolved. Trimming took off 5 bases at V and 3 bases at J, with 10 bases between the two ends. CDR3 size: 14 residues. In germline, CDR1 is SGHTA, CDR2 FQGTGA. DNA for the CDR3: TGTGCCAGCAGCCTGGAACGAGACACCGGGGAGCTGTTTTTT. Translation gives CASSLERDTGELFF.

This chain connects TRBV15 to TRBJ1-6, with 9 bases that match TRBD1. The junction had 9 bases not matched to a gene; V was cut back by 5 bases and J by 13 bases. The CDR3 sequence is 14 residues long. The germline V gene encodes CDR1 LNHNV and CDR2 YYDKDF (reference sequence). As DNA, the CDR3 is TGTGCCACCAGCGGCCCCGGGACAGGGACCCCCCTCCACTTT. The encoded protein is CATSGPGTGTPLHF.

CDR3 bases: TGTGCCAGCAGCGGGGGGACAGGGCTAACCGGGGAGCTGTTTTTT. Its translation is CASSGGTGLTGELFF. The chain employs TRBV9 and TRBJ2-2; TRBD1 aligns across 9 bases. CDR3 length equals 15 residues. Unmatched junction bases numbered 5, after V lost 3 bases and J lost 5 bases. Germline loops: CDR1 SGDLS, CDR2 YYNGEE.

This clonotype has ten or more counts. The rearrangement links TRBV5-6 to TRBJ1-5; no reliable D call. Germline V lookup: CDR1 SGHDT, CDR2 YYEEEE. The V end lost 2 bases, the J end lost 2 bases, and 8 bases lay between the germline ends. The CDR3 spans 14 residues. CDR3 nucleotides: TGTGCCAGCAGCTTTAGGGCGGGCAATCAGCCCCAGCATTTT. Its translation is CASSFRAGNQPQHF.

The chain links TRBV5-1 to TRBJ2-1; 7 positions match TRBD2. There are 15 residues in the CDR3. Per germline, CDR1 SGHRS and CDR2 YFSETQ. V was pared by 3 bases and J by 1 base, with 4 bases of the junction left unmatched. CDR3 sequence: CASSWDGRSYNEQFF. CDR3 in DNA: TGCGCCAGCAGCTGGGACGGGAGGTCCTACAATGAGCAGTTCTTC.

The chain uses TRBV29-1 and TRBJ1-1; the D is unclear. The V gene lost 8 bases and the J gene lost 0 bases, with 10 bases spanning the gap. The CDR3 runs to 12 residues. Germline V gene data show CDR1 as SQVTM and CDR2 as ANQGSEA. Written as DNA, the CDR3 is TGCAGCTTCGGACGGCTGAACACTGAAGCTTTCTTT. It is translated as CSFGRLNTEAFF.

The V and J genes are TRBV7-3 and TRBJ1-1; TRBD1 is a possible D gene (6 bases). V dropped 5 bases and J dropped 4 bases, with 11 bases sitting between them. CDR3 length equals 13 residues. Germline loops: CDR1 SGHTA, CDR2 FQGTGA. The CDR3 coding sequence is TGTGCCAGCAGCCCCCCGGACAGCACTGAAGCTTTCTTT. It yields the protein CASSPPDSTEAFF.

This clonotype appeared a few times. The chain employs TRBV15 and TRBJ2-3; D ambiguous. The CDR3 length is 16 residues. The V gene lost 1 base and the J gene lost 2 bases, with 13 bases spanning the gap. Germline V lookup: CDR1 LNHNV, CDR2 YYDKDF (reference sequence). The CDR3 is CATSRVVGLYTDTQYF. In DNA form, the CDR3 reads TGTGCCACCAGCAGAGTGGTAGGGCTCTACACAGATACGCAGTATTTT.

V usage is TRBV6-1 and J usage is TRBJ2-7; D gene unclear. CDR3 length equals 11 residues. CDR1 is MNHNS and CDR2 is SASEGT in the germline V gene. V lost 4 bases to trimming and J lost 9 bases, with 10 bases between them. CDR3 coding DNA: TGTGCCAGCAGTGTTATGGGGTGGCAGTACTTC. Its protein is CASSVMGWQYF.

The gene calls are TRBV29-1 and TRBJ1-2; a possible D gene is TRBD1 (6 bases). Germline V CDR1 and CDR2: SQVTM, ANQGSEA. CDR3 length equals 12 residues. This CDR3 reads CGTWTANYGYTF. CDR3 DNA: TGCGGGACCTGGACAGCCAACTATGGCTACACCTTC.

This clonotype was counted ten times or more. The genes are TRBV9 and TRBJ2-1; 9 bases fit TRBD2. The V gene's germline CDR1 is SGDLS and CDR2 YYNGEE. The CDR3 extends over 17 amino acids. With V trimmed by 2 bases and J by 3 bases, 9 bases remained unmatched. The CDR3, as DNA: TGTGCCAGCAGCGTCGCGGCGGGGGGGGCAATCTACAATGAGCAGTTCTTC. Its translation: CASSVAAGGAIYNEQFF.

The V gene is TRBV5-1, the J gene TRBJ2-1; the D gene is possibly TRBD2 (5 bases). The CDR3 runs 17 residues. The V gene's germline CDR1 is SGHRS and CDR2 YFSETQ. Trimming took 0 bases from V and 0 from J, leaving 13 bases between them. The CDR3 region is CASSLGGRIDSYNEQFF. The CDR3 nucleotides are TGCGCCAGCAGCTTGGGAGGGCGGATCGACTCCTACAATGAGCAGTTCTTC.

A word on this clonotype: This may stem from a read error, because a much larger clone lies one nucleotide away. This chain uses TRBV5-4 with TRBJ2-3; the D is unclear. CDR1 is SGHNT and CDR2 is YYREEE in the germline V gene (reference sequence). V was cut by 0 bases and J by 4 bases, with 12 bases left in between. This CDR3 region has 15 residues. The CDR3 is CASSLALGGPDTQYF. In DNA, the CDR3 is TGTGCCAGCAGCTTGGCCCTAGGTGGCCCAGATACGCAGTATTTT.

The rearrangement uses TRBV2 and TRBJ1-6; 11 bases align to TRBD1. The CDR3 consists of 14 residues. V shed 6 bases, J shed 10 bases, and the junction held 5 bases outside the gene matches. Germline-derived CDR1 and CDR2 are SNHLY and FYNNEI. In DNA, the CDR3 is TGTGCCAGCAGCGGGACAGGGGGTAGATCACCCCTCCACTTT. Amino acid sequence: CASSGTGGRSPLHF.

This clonotype was detected many times. The V call is TRBV5-6, the J call TRBJ1-3, with D unresolved. V dropped 0 bases and J dropped 0 bases, with 4 bases sitting between them. The CDR3 has 14 amino acids. Germline CDR1 is SGHDT and CDR2 is YYEEEE. The CDR3, as DNA: TGTGCCAGCAGCTTGGTCGCCTCTGGAAACACCATATATTTT. Translated, it gives CASSLVASGNTIYF.

Here the CDR3 DNA reads TGTGCCATCAAGCCCGGGAACACTGAAGCTTTCTTT. Translated, it gives CAIKPGNTEAFF. V usage is TRBV10-3 and J usage is TRBJ1-1; D not resolved. Germline V gene lookup returns CDR1 ENHRY and CDR2 SYGVKD. This CDR3 is built from 12 residues. Trimming left V 7 bases short and J 1 base short, with 7 bases between.